The 6 T cell receptor beta chains listed next were all sequenced from one sample in a study of CD4 T cells in relation to SARS-CoV-2 and coronaviruses. CD4+ T cells from unexposed donors were obtained before the COVID-19 pandemic (2011-2018). Sequencing used immunoSEQ multiplex PCR; TCRdb keeps in-frame clones, though not all of them. The table lists roughly 61,000 clones, 86% of them singletons. The sequenced sample consisted of memory CD4+ T cells from PBMCs. The receptors here all came from a human donor in good health.

This clone was picked up a small number of times. The chain carries TRBV5-1 and TRBJ1-3; D gene uncertain. The CDR3 has 14 residues. The V and J ends lost 0 bases and 2 bases respectively, with 6 bases between them. Germline values: CDR1 SGHRS, CDR2 YFSETQ. The CDR3 DNA reads TGCGCCAGCAGCTTGGGAACCCCTGGAAACACCATATATTTT. As protein: CASSLGTPGNTIYF.

The rearrangement uses TRBV12-3 or TRBV12-4 and TRBJ2-5; TRBD2 aligns across 8 bases. J lost 4 bases, V lost 6 bases, and 4 bases had no gene match. The length of the CDR3 is 13 residues. This CDR3 is CASSSGLGETQYF. CDR3 coding DNA: TGTGCCAGCAGCTCGGGACTAGGAGAGACCCAGTACTTC.

This chain uses TRBV5-1 with TRBJ2-5; the D gene could be TRBD1 or TRBD2 (5 bases each). Germline-derived CDR1 and CDR2 are SGHRS and YFSETQ. This CDR3 contains 18 residues. V was cut by 5 bases and J by 4 bases, with 27 bases left in between. The CDR3 is CASSPNNPGPPRVETQYF. The CDR3 DNA reads as TGCGCCAGCAGTCCGAATAATCCGGGACCCCCTCGAGTAGAGACCCAGTACTTC.

The chain carries TRBV7-8 and TRBJ1-1; no firm D call. The V gene's germline CDR1 is SGHVS and CDR2 FQNEAQ. The CDR3 consists of 14 residues. The V end was cut by 5 bases, the J end by 0 bases, with 10 bases between. CDR3 residues: CASSLGIVNTEAFF. The CDR3 DNA is TGTGCCAGCAGCCTCGGGATTGTGAACACTGAAGCTTTCTTT.

This chain connects TRBV19 to TRBJ2-3; 7 nucleotides align to TRBD1. The CDR3 runs to 15 residues. The junction had 12 bases not matched to a gene; V was cut back by 8 bases and J by 4 bases. The germline V gene has CDR1 LNHDA and CDR2 SQIVND (reference sequence). DNA of the CDR3: TGTGCCAGTTCTCCCTCGATGACAGGGTCAGATACGCAGTATTTT. Protein product: CASSPSMTGSDTQYF.

The rearrangement links TRBV7-8 to TRBJ1-6; D is uncertain. Trimming stripped 5 bases from V and 9 bases from J, with 20 bases between. Germline V lookup: CDR1 SGHVS, CDR2 FQNEAQ. There are 16 residues in the CDR3. For the CDR3, the DNA is TGTGCCAGCAGCCCGACCCGACTTCGGGGTGGTTCACCCCTCCACTTT. It encodes CASSPTRLRGGSPLHF.